This TCR beta chain came from a study of blood T cell repertoires in COVID-19. Trimming pared 1 base from V and 4 bases from J, leaving 4 bases between. Germline CDR1 is LGHDT and CDR2 is YNNKEL (reference sequence). The CDR3 has 12 amino acids. Original handling: Reference gene primers were amplified, and this amplification served to estimate nucleated cell counts. Profiling relied on immunoSEQ multiplex PCR, and the TCRdb table lists in-frame clones only, not all of them. V, J and clone size reflect that table, while D and trimming were determined from the DNA. The sample records roughly 100,000 clones, about 88% being singletons. Points on this clone: The same CDR3 is also encoded by other DNA sequences in this sample.

The sequencing sample was made of peripheral blood. The genes are TRBV3-1 (or the pseudogene TRBV3-2) and TRBJ2-5; D is ambiguous. The receptor was isolated from a human donor in a cohort sampled during active COVID-19. The CDR3 DNA sequence: TGTGCCAGCAGCCAAGTCCGAGAGACCCAGTACTTC. Its translation: CASSQVRETQYF.